One and the same sample provided the 5 T cell receptor beta chains below, sequenced in a study of blood T cells in healthy people across ages. It was with a sample-barcoded 5' primer and a J-beta primer mix that a second PCR of about 6 to 12 cycles was run. Via MiXCR, TCRdb re-called the 5' RACE reads, giving one row per CDR3 protein. This table has about 1.8 million distinct CDR3 sequences, roughly 50% appearing once. Sequencing was performed on blood. All receptors derive from a woman in her thirties or forties in good health.

The chain combines TRBV28 with TRBJ2-4; possible D gene TRBD2, 5 bases. The germline V gene has CDR1 MDHEN and CDR2 SYDVKM. The V gene lost 6 bases and the J gene lost 9 bases, with 18 bases spanning the gap. The CDR3 sequence is 14 residues long. The CDR3 sequence is CASSLGSTAGIQYF. CDR3 nucleotide sequence: TGTGCCAGCAGCCTCGGGTCGACCGCGGGCATTCAGTACTTC.

This clonotype was recorded a few times. This chain uses TRBV29-1 with TRBJ2-1; no clear D gene. This CDR3 region has 15 residues. Trimming left V 1 base short and J 4 bases short, with 14 bases between. In germline, CDR1 is SQVTM, CDR2 ANQGSEA. The CDR3 loop is CSVEGGFTRYNEQFF. The DNA of the CDR3 is TGCAGCGTTGAAGGAGGCTTCACCCGTTACAATGAGCAGTTCTTC.

This clonotype was seen many times. V gene TRBV5-1 combines with J gene TRBJ2-3; D uncertain. The germline V gene encodes CDR1 SGHRS and CDR2 YFSETQ. V was cut by 4 bases and J by 5 bases, with 8 bases left in between. The CDR3 has 12 residues. Here the CDR3 reads CASSPDRDTQYF. The CDR3 bases are TGCGCCAGCAGCCCGGATAGAGATACGCAGTATTTT.

This clonotype was counted between two and nine times. The chain couples TRBV7-8 to TRBJ2-1; either TRBD1 or TRBD2 may fit D (5 bases each). Germline CDR1 reads SGHVS; CDR2 reads FQNEAQ. Trimming pared 6 bases from V and 0 bases from J, leaving 15 bases between. The CDR3 runs to 16 residues. The chain's CDR3 is CASRGVEGSSYNEQFF. For the CDR3, the DNA is TGTGCCAGCAGGGGGGTCGAGGGGAGCTCCTACAATGAGCAGTTCTTC.

The chain has TRBV27 and TRBJ1-6, with a weak D call TRBD1 (5 bases). This CDR3 region has 13 residues. Germline CDR1 reads MNHEY; CDR2 reads SMNVEV (reference sequence). The germline V and J ends were trimmed by 9 bases and 8 bases, with 14 bases remaining between them. CDR3 in amino acids: CASNRGPHSPLHF. In DNA form, the CDR3 reads TGTGCCAGTAATCGGGGACCCCATTCACCCCTCCACTTT.